Sequencing of this T cell receptor beta chain was carried out in a study of identifying expanded T cells in peripheral blood. Sequencing was performed with immunoSEQ multiplex PCR; in TCRdb, only in-frame clones are kept and a portion is missing. The data contain 85,000 to 95,000 clones, roughly 90% of them singletons. Germline values: CDR1 SGHVS, CDR2 FQNEAQ. The CDR3 length is 16 residues. V was cut by 5 bases and J by 6 bases, with 22 bases left in between. The J gene is TRBJ1-1, the V gene TRBV7-8; a weak D match, TRBD1 (6 bases). Input material: blood. This sequence originates from a person aged 18 to 70 in good health. The CDR3 coding sequence is TGTGCCAGCAGCCCTCCCAATACTGACAGGAGGCCTGAAGCTTTCTTT. Translated, it gives CASSPPNTDRRPEAFF.